This is a list of T cell receptor beta chains from one sample in a study of blood T cell repertoires in COVID-19. Assay: immunoSEQ multiplex PCR; the TCRdb copy retains only in-frame clones and omits some. The table lists approximately 22,000 clones, about 90% of them singletons. Sequenced: peripheral blood. These receptors were taken from a man in his sixties or seventies with active COVID-19. CDR3s include the opening cysteine and the closing phenylalanine or tryptophan. The order of the fields is J gene, D gene, clone size, V gene, CDR3 protein, CDR3 DNA. A D gene is named only where the DNA matches it firmly. Not all rows give a size; the values are once, few, many and, for expanded clones, a class.

>TRBJ1-1|TRBD1|NA|TRBV27
CASSLLGTGGMNTEAFF
TGTGCCAGCAGTTTATTGGGGACAGGGGGTATGAACACTGAAGCTTTCTTT
>TRBJ2-3|TRBD2|NA|TRBV13
CASRGRGSTDTQYF
TGTGCCAGCCGAGGGCGGGGGAGCACAGATACGCAGTATTTT
>TRBJ2-5|TRBD1|NA|TRBV5-1
CASRGQAAVQETQYF
TGCGCCAGCCGCGGACAGGCGGCCGTCCAGGAGACCCAGTACTTC
>TRBJ2-3|NA|NA|TRBV5-4
CASSSGNPSTDTQYF
TGTGCCAGCTCCTCCGGTAATCCTAGCACAGATACGCAGTATTTT
>TRBJ2-7|NA|NA|TRBV25-1
CASGLSGTYEQYF
TGTGCCAGTGGACTCAGCGGAACCTACGAGCAGTACTTC
>TRBJ2-2|TRBD1|NA|TRBV7-3
CASSQGQRTGELFF
TGTGCCAGCAGCCAGGGACAGAGGACCGGGGAGCTGTTTTTT
>TRBJ1-5|NA|once|TRBV7-2
CASSLDITGFQPQHF
TGTGCCAGCAGCTTAGATATCACAGGGTTCCAGCCCCAGCATTTT
>TRBJ2-1|NA|NA|TRBV27
CASSLTTSPTYNEQFF
TGTGCCAGCAGTTTGACGACAAGCCCTACCTACAATGAGCAGTTCTTC
>TRBJ1-2|NA|NA|TRBV6-6
CASSYVDRGYGYTF
TGTGCCAGCAGTTACGTGGACCGGGGCTATGGCTACACCTTC
>TRBJ1-4|NA|NA|TRBV19
CASRREPGEKLFF
TGTGCCAGTAGGAGAGAACCCGGTGAAAAACTGTTTTTT
>TRBJ1-1|TRBD1|NA|TRBV6-5
CASSYSRQGTEAFF
TGTGCCAGCAGTTACTCCCGACAGGGCACTGAAGCTTTCTTT
>TRBJ1-1|NA|NA|TRBV19
CASKTVGLRFNTEAFF
TGTGCCAGTAAAACAGTCGGATTAAGGTTCAACACTGAAGCTTTCTTT
>TRBJ1-2|NA|few|TRBV10-3
CATRGLGIANYGYTF
TGTGCCACAAGGGGGTTGGGGATAGCTAACTATGGCTACACCTTC
>TRBJ1-5|TRBD1|NA|TRBV7-8
CASSLGTSRDRLHF
TGTGCCAGCAGCTTAGGAACAAGCCGGGACAGATTGCATTTT
>TRBJ2-3|NA|NA|TRBV6-6
CASLPGNTGGTDTQYF
TGTGCCAGCCTCCCAGGGAACACAGGAGGCACAGATACGCAGTATTTT
>TRBJ1-4|TRBD1|NA|TRBV10-3
CAISESAQGVGGEKLFF
TGTGCCATCAGTGAGTCGGCACAGGGGGTGGGAGGTGAAAAACTGTTTTTT
>TRBJ2-7|TRBD1|NA|TRBV2
CASSRTGSSYEQYF
TGTGCCAGCAGCCGGACAGGAAGCTCCTACGAGCAGTACTTC
>TRBJ1-2|TRBD1|few|TRBV6-5
CASTPTGQLVGYTF
TGTGCCAGCACCCCAACGGGACAGCTGGTGGGCTACACCTTC
>TRBJ2-7|TRBD1|NA|TRBV7-9
CASSLGTGAYEQYF
TGTGCCAGCAGCTTGGGGACAGGGGCGTACGAGCAGTACTTC
>TRBJ1-1|NA|NA|TRBV7-9
CASSPRLENTEAFF
TGTGCCAGCAGCCCGAGGCTAGAGAACACTGAAGCTTTCTTT
>TRBJ1-4|NA|NA|TRBV7-8
CASSLGADYNEKLFF
TGTGCCAGCAGCTTAGGGGCAGACTATAATGAAAAACTGTTTTTT